The 11 T cell receptor beta chains below come from one sample, sequenced in a study of shared clonotypes between healthy human individuals (TCRdb year 2020). Library construction relied on the immunoSEQ multiplex PCR assay. TCRdb took this table from immuneACCESS and kept in-frame rearrangements with V and J called. Such tables lack part of the clones; where checked against another copy, unresolved V genes explain under half of the gap, and the rest is unexplained. The sample yields about 710,000 clones; 55% to 85% were counted once. Under 2% of the sample comes from the top ten. The sequenced sample consisted of memory CD4+ T cells sorted from blood. Explained via the paper, the cell subset or site label denotes: CD45RA-negative fraction. These receptors originate from a woman aged 25 to 39 in good health.

The chain links TRBV27 to TRBJ1-1, with D possibly matching TRBD1 (5 bases). From germline, CDR1 is MNHEY and CDR2 SMNVEV (reference sequence). V was shortened by 2 bases and J by 5 bases, with 9 bases between the two germline ends. The CDR3 is 13 residues long. This CDR3 reads CASSLTRQTEAFF. For the CDR3, the DNA is TGTGCCAGCAGTTTAACGAGACAGACTGAAGCTTTCTTT.

The V call is TRBV6-6, the J call TRBJ2-7; D remains ambiguous. The germline V and J ends were trimmed by 6 bases and 1 base, with 19 bases remaining between them. The CDR3 is 16 amino acids. Germline V gives CDR1 MNHNY, CDR2 SVGAGI (reference sequence). The CDR3 DNA sequence: TGTGCCAGCAGCTCTTCTGCCGGGCTGGGGTCCTACGAGCAGTACTTC. Its translation: CASSSSAGLGSYEQYF.

This sequence joins TRBV29-1 and TRBJ2-2; the match to TRBD1 covers 11 bases. V shed 3 bases and J 9 bases; nucleotides not matched to a gene: 3. Germline assignment: CDR1 SQVTM and CDR2 ANQGSEA. The CDR3 has 13 amino acids. CDR3 in amino acids: CSVEWTGGRELFF. Written as DNA, the CDR3 is TGCAGCGTTGAGTGGACAGGGGGCCGGGAGCTGTTTTTT.

The V and J genes are TRBV6-4 and TRBJ2-1; D is unresolved. CDR3 size: 15 residues. V dropped 8 bases and J dropped 0 bases, with 14 bases sitting between them. CDR1 is MRHNA, CDR2 SNTAGT, per germline. CDR3 DNA: TGTGCCAGCTCAAAGTCCCCGGGCTCCTACAATGAGCAGTTCTTC. Its translation: CASSKSPGSYNEQFF.

The gene calls are TRBV9 and TRBJ1-1, with TRBD1 as a possible D gene (5 bases). CDR3 length: 15 amino acids. Germline V gene sequence: CDR1 SGDLS, CDR2 YYNGEE. V gave up 4 bases and J gave up 0 bases, with 13 bases separating them. The CDR3, as DNA: TGTGCCAGCAGCCCCCAGGGAAGGATGAACACTGAAGCTTTCTTT. It is translated as CASSPQGRMNTEAFF. The full variable domain, its missing parts supplied by reference TRBV9 and TRBJ1-1, is DSGVTQTPKHLITATGQRVTLRCSPRSGDLSVYWYQQSLDQGLQFLIQYYNGEERAKGNILERFSAQQFPDLHSELNLSSLELGDSALYFCASSPQGRMNTEAFFGQGTRLTVV.

Concerning this clone itself: Different DNA sequences within this sample yield the same CDR3. This chain links TRBV28 with TRBJ1-5; D might be TRBD1 (6 bases). The CDR3 totals 15 residues. V shed 2 bases and J shed 2 bases, with 10 bases lying between them. Germline CDR1 MDHEN, CDR2 SYDVKM. The CDR3 nucleotides read TGTGCCAGCAGTTTAGGGGGGGCGCGCAATCAGCCCCAGCATTTT. Translating it yields CASSLGGARNQPQHF. Based on the CDR3 plus reference TRBV28 and TRBJ1-5, the full variable domain is DVKVTQSSRYLVKRTGEKVFLECVQDMDHENMFWYRQDPGLGLRLIYFSYDVKMKEKGDIPEGYSVSREKKERFSLILESASTNQTSMYLCASSLGGARNQPQHFGDGTRLSIL.

V is TRBV19 and J is TRBJ2-4; no clear D. Trimming stripped 3 bases from V and 0 bases from J, with 24 bases between. The CDR3 length is 20 residues. Germline V CDR1 and CDR2: LNHDA, SQIVND (reference sequence). CDR3 DNA: TGTGCCAGTAGTATTATCTTCTTCGACTCTGACACGGCAGCCAAAAACATTCAGTACTTC. Translated: CASSIIFFDSDTAAKNIQYF.

About this clone: The same CDR3 can be traced to other DNA sequences in this sample. The chain has TRBV27 and TRBJ1-5; D gene unclear. The V gene lost 2 bases and the J gene lost 5 bases, with 7 bases spanning the gap. Germline V gene lookup returns CDR1 MNHEY and CDR2 SMNVEV (reference sequence). The CDR3 has 13 amino acids. CDR3 region: CASSLQEDQPQHF. The CDR3 DNA reads as TGTGCCAGCAGTTTACAGGAGGATCAGCCCCAGCATTTT.

The chain carries TRBV25-1 and TRBJ2-5, with TRBD1 matching 7 bases. The CDR3 has 16 residues. From germline, CDR1 is MGHDK and CDR2 SYGVNS. The junction had 14 bases not matched to a gene; V was cut back by 1 base and J by 9 bases. CDR3 sequence (DNA): TGTGCCAGCAGTGAATTTTGGGACAGCGACCGAGGAGCCCAGTACTTC. It specifies CASSEFWDSDRGAQYF. Combining the CDR3 with reference TRBV25-1 and TRBJ2-5 gives the whole variable domain EADIYQTPRYLVIGTGKKITLECSQTMGHDKMYWYQQDPGMELHLIHYSYGVNSTEKGDLSSESTVSRIRTEHFPLTLESARPSHTSQYLCASSEFWDSDRGAQYFGPGTRLLVL.

This chain joins TRBV25-1 and TRBJ2-2; D is undetermined. Germline CDR1 MGHDK, CDR2 SYGVNS. The CDR3 totals 14 residues. The V gene lost 6 bases and the J gene lost 3 bases, with 11 bases spanning the gap. The CDR3 coding sequence is TGTGCCAGCAGCGAGGACGGGTACACCGGGGAGCTGTTTTTT. This gives the protein CASSEDGYTGELFF.

The chain joins TRBV9 to TRBJ2-3; 14 bases map to TRBD2. V lost 1 base to trimming and J lost 6 bases; unmatched junction nucleotides: 1. The CDR3 totals 15 residues. Per germline, CDR1 SGDLS and CDR2 YYNGEE. CDR3 coding DNA: TGTGCCAGCAGCGTAAGACTAGCGGGAGGGGATACGCAGTATTTT. Protein sequence: CASSVRLAGGDTQYF.